A selection of T cell receptor beta chains follows, all from one sample in a study of technical replicates of blood from a few donors. Assay used: immunoSEQ multiplex PCR; TCRdb lists only in-frame clones, some missing. The data show about 89,000 clones, with 90% to 95% seen just once and about 0.26% held by the top ten. The material sequenced was T cells isolated from PBMCs. These receptors all stem from a human donor in good health. Both conserved end residues are part of each CDR3. The order of the fields is CDR3 protein, CDR3 DNA, CDR3 length, V gene, D gene, clone size, J gene. D genes are given only for firm matches. The size entry is marked missing in some rows and otherwise reads once, few, many or a size class.

CDR3aa: CASRPGPQDLQFF
CDR3nt: TGTGCCAGCAGACCCGGCCCACAGGATCTTCAGTTCTTC
len: 13
v_gene: TRBV28
d_gene: -
abundance: -
j_gene: TRBJ2-1

CDR3aa: CSVEEANTGELFF
CDR3nt: TGCAGCGTTGAGGAGGCCAACACCGGGGAGCTGTTTTTT
len: 13
v_gene: TRBV29-1
d_gene: -
abundance: once
j_gene: TRBJ2-2

CDR3aa: CASSLRAGGDYEQYF
CDR3nt: TGTGCCAGCAGCCTTAGGGCGGGCGGCGACTACGAGCAGTACTTC
len: 15
v_gene: TRBV7-2
d_gene: -
abundance: once
j_gene: TRBJ2-7

CDR3aa: CASSLYGDQPQHF
CDR3nt: TGTGCCAGCAGTTTATATGGAGATCAGCCCCAGCATTTT
len: 13
v_gene: TRBV27
d_gene: -
abundance: -
j_gene: TRBJ1-5

CDR3aa: CASDRGIYEQYF
CDR3nt: TGTGCCAGCGACAGGGGGATCTACGAGCAGTACTTC
len: 12
v_gene: TRBV6-1
d_gene: TRBD1
abundance: -
j_gene: TRBJ2-7

CDR3aa: CASSQVGNTIYF
CDR3nt: TGCGCCAGCAGCCAAGTAGGAAACACCATATATTTT
len: 12
v_gene: TRBV4-1
d_gene: -
abundance: -
j_gene: TRBJ1-3

CDR3aa: CASSRDREVYNEQFF
CDR3nt: TGTGCCAGCAGCCGGGACAGGGAAGTGTACAATGAGCAGTTCTTC
len: 15
v_gene: TRBV5-4
d_gene: TRBD1
abundance: -
j_gene: TRBJ2-1

CDR3aa: CASSWKTGVGEKLFF
CDR3nt: TGTGCCAGCAGCTGGAAGACAGGGGTCGGTGAAAAACTGTTTTTT
len: 15
v_gene: TRBV5-6
d_gene: TRBD1
abundance: -
j_gene: TRBJ1-4

CDR3aa: CASSPFAGELFF
CDR3nt: TGTGCCAGCAGCCCCTTTGCCGGGGAGCTGTTTTTT
len: 12
v_gene: TRBV7-2
d_gene: -
abundance: -
j_gene: TRBJ2-2

CDR3aa: CASSEGSYEQYF
CDR3nt: TGTGCCAGCAGTGAAGGGAGCTACGAGCAGTACTTC
len: 12
v_gene: TRBV25-1
d_gene: -
abundance: once
j_gene: TRBJ2-7

CDR3aa: CASSLVTGVASGNTIYF
CDR3nt: TGTGCCAGCAGCTTAGTCACAGGAGTGGCCTCTGGAAACACCATATATTTT
len: 17
v_gene: TRBV11-2
d_gene: -
abundance: -
j_gene: TRBJ1-3

CDR3aa: CASRTSGGTGELFF
CDR3nt: TGTGCCAGTAGGACTAGCGGTGGGACCGGGGAGCTGTTTTTT
len: 14
v_gene: TRBV19
d_gene: TRBD2
abundance: once
j_gene: TRBJ2-2

CDR3aa: CASSRTGNNEQFF
CDR3nt: TGTGCCAGCAGCCGTACAGGTAACAATGAGCAGTTCTTC
len: 13
v_gene: TRBV7-3
d_gene: -
abundance: -
j_gene: TRBJ2-1

CDR3aa: CASSVDAGAYNEQFF
CDR3nt: TGTGCCAGCAGCGTAGATGCGGGGGCCTACAATGAGCAGTTCTTC
len: 15
v_gene: TRBV9
d_gene: TRBD2
abundance: -
j_gene: TRBJ2-1

CDR3aa: CASSPRGAGPLHF
CDR3nt: TGTGCCAGCAGTCCTCGGGGGGCCGGTCCCCTCCACTTT
len: 13
v_gene: TRBV13
d_gene: -
abundance: -
j_gene: TRBJ1-6